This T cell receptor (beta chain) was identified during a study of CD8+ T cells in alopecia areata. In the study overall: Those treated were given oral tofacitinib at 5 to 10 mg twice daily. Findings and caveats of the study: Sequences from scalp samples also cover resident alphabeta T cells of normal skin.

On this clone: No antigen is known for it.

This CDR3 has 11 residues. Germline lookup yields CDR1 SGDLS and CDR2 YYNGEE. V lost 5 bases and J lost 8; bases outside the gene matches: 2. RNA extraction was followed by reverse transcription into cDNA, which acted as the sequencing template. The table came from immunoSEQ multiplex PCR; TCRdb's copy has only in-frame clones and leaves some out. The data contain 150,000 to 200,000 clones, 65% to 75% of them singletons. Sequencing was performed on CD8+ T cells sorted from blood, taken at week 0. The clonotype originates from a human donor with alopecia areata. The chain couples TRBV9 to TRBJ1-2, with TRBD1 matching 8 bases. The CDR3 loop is CASRQGGGYTF. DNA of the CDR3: TGTGCCAGCAGACAGGGGGGCGGCTACACCTTC.